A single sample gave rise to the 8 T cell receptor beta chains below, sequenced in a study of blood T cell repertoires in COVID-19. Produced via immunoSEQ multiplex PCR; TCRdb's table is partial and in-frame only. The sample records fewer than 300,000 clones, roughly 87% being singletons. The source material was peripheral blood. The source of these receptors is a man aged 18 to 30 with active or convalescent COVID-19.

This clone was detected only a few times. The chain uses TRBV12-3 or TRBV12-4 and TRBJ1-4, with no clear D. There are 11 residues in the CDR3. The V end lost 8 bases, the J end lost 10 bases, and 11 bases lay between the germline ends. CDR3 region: CASSNSGKLFF. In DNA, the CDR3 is TGTGCCAGCTCCAATTCCGGAAAACTGTTTTTT.

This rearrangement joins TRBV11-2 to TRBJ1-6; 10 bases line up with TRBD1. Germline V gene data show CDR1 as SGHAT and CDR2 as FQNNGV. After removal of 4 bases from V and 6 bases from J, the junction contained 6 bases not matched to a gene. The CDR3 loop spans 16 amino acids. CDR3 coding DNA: TGTGCCAGCAGCTCGACAGGGGGCTGGGTTAATTCACCCCTCCACTTT. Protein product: CASSSTGGWVNSPLHF.

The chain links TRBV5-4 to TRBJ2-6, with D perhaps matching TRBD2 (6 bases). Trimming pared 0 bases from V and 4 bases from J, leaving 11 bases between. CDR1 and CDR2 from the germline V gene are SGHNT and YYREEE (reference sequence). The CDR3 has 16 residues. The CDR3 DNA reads TGTGCCAGCAGCTTGGGGAGGGGATTCGGGGCCAACGTCCTGACTTTC. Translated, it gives CASSLGRGFGANVLTF. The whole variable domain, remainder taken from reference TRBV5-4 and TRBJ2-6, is ETGVTQSPTHLIKTRGQQVTLRCSSQSGHNTVSWYQQALGQGPQFIFQYYREEENGRGNFPPRFSGLQFPNYSSELNVNALELDDSALYLCASSLGRGFGANVLTFGAGSRLTVL.

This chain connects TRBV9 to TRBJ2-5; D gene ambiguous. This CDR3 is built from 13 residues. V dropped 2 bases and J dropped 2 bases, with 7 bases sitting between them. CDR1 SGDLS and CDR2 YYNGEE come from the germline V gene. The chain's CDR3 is CASSVDLQETQYF. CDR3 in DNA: TGTGCCAGCAGCGTTGACTTACAAGAGACCCAGTACTTC.

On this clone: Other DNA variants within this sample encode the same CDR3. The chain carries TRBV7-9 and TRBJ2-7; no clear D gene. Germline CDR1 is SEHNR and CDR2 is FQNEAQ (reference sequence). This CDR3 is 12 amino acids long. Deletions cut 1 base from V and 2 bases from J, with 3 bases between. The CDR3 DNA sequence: TGTGCCAGCAGCTTAGGAGCCTACGAGCAGTACTTC. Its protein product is CASSLGAYEQYF.

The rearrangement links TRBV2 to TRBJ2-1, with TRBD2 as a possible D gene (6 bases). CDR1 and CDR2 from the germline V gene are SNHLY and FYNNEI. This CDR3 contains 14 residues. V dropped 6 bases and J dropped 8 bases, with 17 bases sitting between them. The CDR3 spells CASRLLAGGDEQFF. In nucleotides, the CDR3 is TGTGCCAGCAGACTACTGGCGGGCGGGGATGAGCAGTTCTTC. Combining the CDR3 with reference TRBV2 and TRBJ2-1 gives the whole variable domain EPEVTQTPSHQVTQMGQEVILRCVPISNHLYFYWYRQILGQKVEFLVSFYNNEISEKSEIFDDQFSVERPDGSNFTLKIRSTKLEDSAMYFCASRLLAGGDEQFFGPGTRLTVL.

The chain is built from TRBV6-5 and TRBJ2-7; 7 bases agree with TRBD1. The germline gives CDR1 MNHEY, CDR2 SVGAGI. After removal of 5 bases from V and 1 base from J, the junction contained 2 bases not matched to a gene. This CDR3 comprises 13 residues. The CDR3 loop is CASSRQGSYEQYF. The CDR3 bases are TGTGCCAGCAGTCGACAGGGATCCTACGAGCAGTACTTC.

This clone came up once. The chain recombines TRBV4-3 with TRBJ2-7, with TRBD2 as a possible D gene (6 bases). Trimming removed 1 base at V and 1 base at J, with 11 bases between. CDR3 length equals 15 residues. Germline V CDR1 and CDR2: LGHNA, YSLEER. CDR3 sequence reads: CASSQAGGASYEQYF. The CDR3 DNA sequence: TGCGCCAGCAGCCAAGCAGGAGGGGCATCCTACGAGCAGTACTTC.